This T cell receptor (beta chain) derives from a study of regulatory T cells in long-lasting Graves disease. As for the study in general: The definition of persistent Graves' disease was over 5 years of antithyroid drugs with positive TSH receptor antibodies.

Time point meaning: persistent/refractory GD, antithyroid drugs over 5 years with positive TRAb. Making the TCR library involved RNA that had been extracted from PBMCs. EDTA tubes collected around 10 milliliters of peripheral blood. This CDR3 has 16 amino acids. Germline CDR1 SGHRS, CDR2 YFSETQ. As for this clonotype: Its specificity is unknown. One base away lies a much larger clone, so this may be a sequencing read error.

Study results and caveats: Among the persistent patients, thousands of public clonotypes were shared, more than the 850 to 1,000 shared among new patients.

Investigators prepared the TCR beta libraries by applying iRepertoire HTBI primers and Arm-PCR of CDR3 regions. TCRdb processed the multiplex PCR reads anew with MiXCR; each CDR3 protein has one entry. The sample consists of 350,000 to 500,000 distinct CDR3 sequences, 21% of them appearing once. The clonotype was recovered from a female donor with Graves disease. This sequence joins TRBV5-1 and TRBJ1-2, with D tentatively TRBD1 (5 bases). The specimen was peripheral blood mononuclear cells (PBMCs), collected when the disease was refractory, from a patient treated with antithyroid drugs. The CDR3 loop reads CANSFHQGHQYIGYTF. The DNA of the CDR3 is TGCGCCAACAGCTTTCACCAGGGCCACCAATACATTGGCTACACCTTC.